These 12 T cell receptor beta chains originate from one sample sequenced in a study of OX40 agonist ivuxolimab in advanced cancers. Sequencing used immunoSEQ multiplex PCR; TCRdb keeps in-frame clones, though not all of them. The sample consists of about 60,000 clones, about 89% of them appearing once. Sequenced here: CD4+ or CD8+ T cells sorted from blood, sampled in a trial of the OX40 agonist ivuxolimab. The receptors derive from an adult with an advanced solid tumor such as melanoma, head and neck, liver or kidney cancer.

The V call is TRBV4-1, the J call TRBJ1-2; D unresolved. The CDR3 totals 16 residues. V dropped 0 bases and J dropped 8 bases, with 19 bases sitting between them. In germline, CDR1 is MGHRA, CDR2 YSYEKL. The CDR3 region is CASSQESMGLPVGYTF. The DNA of the CDR3 is TGCGCCAGCAGCCAAGAGTCTATGGGCCTTCCGGTAGGCTACACCTTC.

The J gene is TRBJ1-2, the V gene TRBV6-5, with D maybe TRBD1 (5 bases). Trimming took 5 bases from V and 4 from J, leaving 17 bases between them. The CDR3 spans 15 residues. The germline V gene has CDR1 MNHEY and CDR2 SVGAGI. This CDR3 reads CASSNPPGGRYGYTF. DNA for the CDR3: TGTGCCAGCAGTAACCCACCCGGGGGACGCTATGGCTACACCTTC.

J is TRBJ2-2 and V is TRBV6-1; D possibly uses TRBD1 or TRBD2 (6 bases each). From germline, CDR1 is MNHNS and CDR2 SASEGT. The CDR3 consists of 15 residues. The V end lost 6 bases, the J end lost 6 bases, and 17 bases lay between the germline ends. The CDR3 DNA reads TGTGCCAGCAGCTATGGGGGGCTCGTATCCGGGGAGCTGTTTTTT. Translated: CASSYGGLVSGELFF.

The chain is built from TRBV21-1 and TRBJ2-1. TRBV21-1 is flagged as a pseudogene. CDR3 size: 17 residues. The CDR3 loop is CASSARTRDKARDEQFF. As DNA, the CDR3 is TGTGCCAGCAGCGCCCGAACGCGGGACAAAGCCAGGGATGAGCAGTTCTTC.

This clone turned up a few times. The V and J genes are TRBV4-3 and TRBJ1-4; 12 bases map to TRBD1. CDR3 length equals 18 residues. V gave up 0 bases and J gave up 7 bases; unmatched junction bases: 9. In germline, CDR1 is LGHNA, CDR2 YSLEER. CDR3 sequence: CASSQDRGTGGAGEKLFF. CDR3 coding DNA: TGCGCCAGCAGCCAAGATAGAGGGACAGGGGGCGCGGGTGAAAAACTGTTTTTT.

Here the CDR3 DNA reads TGTGCCAGCAGATACCACAGGGAGAACACTGAAGCTTTCTTT. Translated: CASRYHRENTEAFF. This chain links TRBV7-2 with TRBJ1-1; D may be TRBD1 (6 bases). This CDR3 comprises 14 residues. Trimming shortened V by 6 bases and J by 1 base, and 12 bases separated the two germline ends. Germline values: CDR1 SGHTA, CDR2 FQGNSA.

This clone was seen once. Since no conserved phenylalanine or tryptophan closes the CDR3, a read error is the likely cause. The limits of the CDR3 on the DNA are not certain, so only TCRdb's listed CDR3 is given. The V gene is TRBV2, the J gene TRBJ2-7; the table assigns TRBD2, which was not confirmed against the DNA. Germline loops: CDR1 SNHLY, CDR2 FYNNEI. Inclusive of both ends, the CDR3 amounts to 11 amino acids. Here the CDR3 reads CASSSGTSIHL.

The chain recombines TRBV29-1 with TRBJ2-7, with 13 bases lining up with TRBD2. The CDR3 is 14 residues long. J gave up 2 bases and V 5 bases, and 3 bases lay outside the gene matches. Germline loops: CDR1 SQVTM, CDR2 ANQGSEA. The CDR3 sequence is CSVRTSGRAYEQYF. CDR3 DNA: TGCAGCGTTCGTACTAGCGGGAGGGCCTACGAGCAGTACTTC.

Here the CDR3 reads CASSLVLAGVLEQFF. CDR3 sequence (DNA): TGTGCCAGCAGCTTAGTTCTAGCGGGAGTGCTTGAGCAGTTCTTC. This chain links TRBV7-8 with TRBJ2-1, with 10 bases matching TRBD2. The CDR3 extends over 15 amino acids. The J segment lost 9 bases and the V segment lost 1 base, leaving 6 bases of the junction unmatched. Germline V gives CDR1 SGHVS, CDR2 FQNEAQ.

V is TRBV10-3 and J is TRBJ2-1; tentatively, D is TRBD2 (5 bases). Looked up from germline, CDR1 is ENHRY and CDR2 is SYGVKD. This CDR3 comprises 15 residues. The V end was cut by 1 base, the J end by 3 bases, with 10 bases between. CDR3 protein: CAISEFREGYNEQFF. CDR3 coding DNA: TGTGCCATCAGTGAGTTCCGGGAAGGCTACAATGAGCAGTTCTTC.

The count of this clone is one. This may come from a read error, since a much larger clone is one base off. At the DNA level, this CDR3 is encoded by other sequences in the same sample as well. This chain links TRBV7-2 with TRBJ2-7; 7 bases fit TRBD1. The CDR3 extends over 14 amino acids. The germline CDR1 and CDR2 sequences are SGHTA and FQGNSA. V shed 0 bases and J 2 bases; nucleotides not matched to a gene: 1. The CDR3 region has the DNA TGTGCCAGCAGCTTAGCACAGGGGCCCTACGAGCAGTACTTC. Its translation is CASSLAQGPYEQYF.

V usage is TRBV27 and J usage is TRBJ1-6; 7 bases match TRBD1. With 7 bases clipped from V and 2 bases from J, the junction kept 5 bases outside the gene matches. Germline V gene lookup returns CDR1 MNHEY and CDR2 SMNVEV (reference sequence). This CDR3 has 15 amino acids. The CDR3 nucleotides read TGTGCCAGCACCCCAAGGGGGCCCTATAATTCACCCCTCCACTTT. Translating gives CASTPRGPYNSPLHF.